This T cell receptor (beta chain) was sequenced for a study of blood T cell repertoires in COVID-19. Study context: PBMCs, B-cell-depleted T cells, or T cells were the source of the cDNA or gDNA that made up the material.

Original data processing: The authors estimated nucleated cell counts from reference gene primer amplification. Measured with immunoSEQ multiplex PCR; TCRdb has only the in-frame clones, and not every one. V, J and clone size derive from that table, while D and trimming were established from the DNA sequence. In the table there are under 250,000 clones, roughly 86% of which are singletons. Germline loops: CDR1 MDHEN, CDR2 SYDVKM. Trimming stripped 5 bases from V and 0 bases from J, with 10 bases between. This CDR3 contains 14 residues. This TCR was recovered from a woman aged 60 to 75 who had recovered from COVID-19. Sequenced: peripheral blood. The genes are TRBV28 and TRBJ1-1; unclear D gene. CDR3 in DNA: TGTGCCAGCAGTACGGGAGCCATGAACACTGAAGCTTTCTTT. Protein: CASSTGAMNTEAFF.